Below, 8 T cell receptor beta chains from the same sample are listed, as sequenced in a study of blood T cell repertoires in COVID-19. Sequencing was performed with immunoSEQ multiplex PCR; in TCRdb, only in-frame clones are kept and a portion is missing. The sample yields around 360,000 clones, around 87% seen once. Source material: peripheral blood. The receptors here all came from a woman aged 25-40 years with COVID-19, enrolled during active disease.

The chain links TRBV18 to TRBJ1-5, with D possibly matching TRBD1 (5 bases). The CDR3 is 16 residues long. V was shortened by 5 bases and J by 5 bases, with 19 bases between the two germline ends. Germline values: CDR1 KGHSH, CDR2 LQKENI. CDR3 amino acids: CASSFYGGERDQPQHF. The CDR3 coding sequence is TGTGCCAGCTCATTCTATGGGGGGGAGAGGGATCAGCCCCAGCATTTT.

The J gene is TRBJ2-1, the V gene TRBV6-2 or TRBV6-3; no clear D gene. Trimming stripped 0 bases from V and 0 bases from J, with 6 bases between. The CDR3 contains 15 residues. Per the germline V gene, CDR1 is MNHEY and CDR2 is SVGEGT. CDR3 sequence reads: CASSYSPGSYNEQFF. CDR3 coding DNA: TGTGCCAGCAGTTACTCGCCAGGCTCCTACAATGAGCAGTTCTTC.

The CDR3 sequence is CASNGRQSSYNSPLHF. The CDR3 DNA reads as TGTGCCAGCAACGGCAGGCAGAGCTCCTATAATTCACCCCTCCACTTT. The rearrangement links TRBV28 to TRBJ1-6; no firm D call. Per the germline V gene, CDR1 is MDHEN and CDR2 is SYDVKM. This CDR3 is 16 amino acids long. Deletions cut 7 bases from V and 0 bases from J, with 13 bases between.

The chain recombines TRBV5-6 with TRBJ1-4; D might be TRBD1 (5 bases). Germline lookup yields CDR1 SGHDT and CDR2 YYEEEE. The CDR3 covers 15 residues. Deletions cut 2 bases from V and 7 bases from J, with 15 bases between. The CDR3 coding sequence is TGTGCCAGCAGCTTTACCGGGACTGGCTCTGAAAAACTGTTTTTT. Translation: CASSFTGTGSEKLFF.

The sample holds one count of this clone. The CDR3, as DNA: TGCGCCAGCAGCCTAGAAGGACTAGCGGGAGCGAAGCAGTCCTACGAGCAGTACTTC. This encodes CASSLEGLAGAKQSYEQYF. The chain joins TRBV4-1 to TRBJ2-7, with 13 nucleotides matching TRBD2. Trimming cost V 4 bases and J 1 base; bases outside gene matches: 13. Germline values: CDR1 MGHRA, CDR2 YSYEKL. The CDR3 totals 19 residues.

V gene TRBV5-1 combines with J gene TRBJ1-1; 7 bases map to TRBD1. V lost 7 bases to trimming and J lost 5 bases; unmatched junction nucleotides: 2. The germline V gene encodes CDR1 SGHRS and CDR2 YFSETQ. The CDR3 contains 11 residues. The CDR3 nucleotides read TGCGCCAGCCAGGGGGGAACTGAAGCTTTCTTT. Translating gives CASQGGTEAFF. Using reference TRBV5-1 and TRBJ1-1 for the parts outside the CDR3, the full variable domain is KAGVTQTPRYLIKTRGQQVTLSCSPISGHRSVSWYQQTPGQGLQFLFEYFSETQRNKGNFPGRFSGRQFSNSRSEMNVSTLELGDSALYLCASQGGTEAFFGQGTRLTVV.

In DNA form, the CDR3 reads TGTGCCAGTAGTCCGGGACAGGAGCCCTATGGCTACACCTTC. This codes for CASSPGQEPYGYTF. The rearrangement links TRBV19 to TRBJ1-2, with TRBD1 identical over 8 bases. The CDR3 runs 14 residues. CDR1 and CDR2 (germline): LNHDA, SQIVND (reference sequence). J was trimmed by 4 bases and V by 5 bases; bases with no gene match: 6.

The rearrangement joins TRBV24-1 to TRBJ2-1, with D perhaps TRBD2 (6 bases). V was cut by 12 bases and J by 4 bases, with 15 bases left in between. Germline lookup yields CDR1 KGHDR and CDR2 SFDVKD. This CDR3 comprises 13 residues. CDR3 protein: CASGARGYNEQFF. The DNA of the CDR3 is TGTGCCTCCGGGGCACGGGGGTACAATGAGCAGTTCTTC.